Below, 26 T cell receptor beta chains from the same sample are listed, as sequenced in a study of cytomegalovirus exposure and HLA in healthy donors. It was with 60 Vbeta and 13 Jbeta primers that the PCR ran. Produced via immunoSEQ multiplex PCR; TCRdb's table is partial and in-frame only. The sample has under 200,000 clones, roughly four fifths seen once. The sequencing input was PBMCs. These receptors all come from a woman between 18 and 29 years old in good health and CMV-seropositive.

The J gene is TRBJ2-1, the V gene TRBV28; perhaps TRBD2 as D (6 bases). The CDR3 loop spans 15 amino acids. V was shortened by 4 bases and J by 2 bases, with 12 bases between the two germline ends. The germline V gene encodes CDR1 MDHEN and CDR2 SYDVKM. CDR3 sequence (DNA): TGTGCCAGCAGTTCAACCGGGACTGCCTACAATGAGCAGTTCTTC. The encoded protein is CASSSTGTAYNEQFF.

The chain has TRBV7-6 and TRBJ2-5, with 7 bases matching TRBD2. The length of the CDR3 is 19 residues. CDR1 is SGHVS, CDR2 FNYEAQ, per germline. The J segment lost 0 bases and the V segment lost 2 bases, leaving 15 bases of the junction unmatched. This CDR3 reads CASSLTLADDSRNQETQYF. The CDR3 DNA follows: TGTGCCAGCAGCTTAACTCTAGCGGACGACTCGCGTAACCAAGAGACCCAGTACTTC.

The chain uses TRBV6-5 and TRBJ1-5; perhaps TRBD1 as D (5 bases). The germline CDR1 and CDR2 sequences are MNHEY and SVGAGI. Trimming took off 7 bases at V and 0 bases at J, with 13 bases between the two ends. This CDR3 contains 15 residues. CDR3 residues: CASKKTVDSNQPQHF. The CDR3 nucleotides read TGTGCCAGCAAAAAGACAGTCGATAGCAATCAGCCCCAGCATTTT.

The V call is TRBV6-5, the J call TRBJ1-6; 10 nucleotides match TRBD1. The CDR3 extends over 13 amino acids. Trimming cost V 5 bases and J 16 bases; bases outside gene matches: 8. From germline, CDR1 is MNHEY and CDR2 SVGAGI. The DNA for the CDR3 is TGTGCCAGCAGTCTGGGACAGGGGAATTCGCTCCACTTT. The encoded protein is CASSLGQGNSLHF.

The chain uses TRBV2 and TRBJ1-5; weak D call: TRBD1 (5 bases). V was trimmed by 6 bases and J by 0 bases, leaving 12 bases between them. The CDR3 is made up of 15 amino acids. Per the germline V gene, CDR1 is SNHLY and CDR2 is FYNNEI. The CDR3 is CASSLTVNSNQPQHF. CDR3 in DNA: TGTGCCAGCAGCCTGACAGTAAATAGCAATCAGCCCCAGCATTTT.

This clone was seen more than once but under ten times. The chain employs TRBV11-3 and TRBJ2-3, with 8 bases fitting TRBD1. Germline V gives CDR1 SGHNT, CDR2 YENEEA. This CDR3 region has 14 residues. V dropped 3 bases and J dropped 8; count of bases not matched to a gene: 7. This chain's CDR3 is CASSLHRGASTQYF. The DNA of the CDR3 is TGTGCCAGCAGCTTGCACAGGGGGGCAAGTACGCAGTATTTT.

The chain couples TRBV9 to TRBJ2-5; TRBD2 matches at 9 bases. Per the germline V gene, CDR1 is SGDLS and CDR2 is YYNGEE. J was trimmed by 3 bases and V by 0 bases; bases with no gene match: 12. The CDR3 totals 18 residues. The CDR3, as DNA: TGTGCCAGCAGCGTAGGATTGGCGTTGGGCGGGGGGGAAGAGACCCAGTACTTC. Its translation is CASSVGLALGGGEETQYF.

The genes are TRBV5-1 and TRBJ2-2; 7 bases map to TRBD1. The germline gives CDR1 SGHRS, CDR2 YFSETQ. The CDR3 has 14 amino acids. V lost 1 base, J lost 6 bases, and 3 bases stayed unmatched. The CDR3 sequence is CASSLQGDAGELFF. The CDR3 region has the DNA TGCGCCAGCAGCTTGCAGGGGGACGCCGGGGAGCTGTTTTTT. Complete variable domain (other parts from reference TRBV5-1 and TRBJ2-2): KAGVTQTPRYLIKTRGQQVTLSCSPISGHRSVSWYQQTPGQGLQFLFEYFSETQRNKGNFPGRFSGRQFSNSRSEMNVSTLELGDSALYLCASSLQGDAGELFFGEGSRLTVL.

This clone has just a few counts. V usage is TRBV21-1 and J usage is TRBJ2-7; TRBD1 is the table's D call, not checked against the DNA. TRBV21-1 has pseudogene status. The CDR3 has 14 amino acids. This CDR3 reads CASSKDSGTLYKYV. CDR3 coding DNA: TGTGCCAGCAGCAAAGATTCGGGGACACTTTATAAGTACGTC.

The rearrangement joins TRBV5-1 to TRBJ2-2; tentative D call: TRBD2 (5 bases). Germline CDR1 and CDR2: SGHRS and YFSETQ. The CDR3 has 16 residues. V was clipped by 0 bases and J by 4 bases, with 13 bases between them. The CDR3 protein is CASSLAGVRGTGELFF. The CDR3 DNA sequence: TGCGCCAGCAGCTTGGCCGGGGTTCGGGGCACCGGGGAGCTGTTTTTT.

V and J are TRBV30 and TRBJ2-3, with 8 bases fitting TRBD1. The V segment lost 4 bases and the J segment 2 bases; nucleotides outside the gene matches: 5. The CDR3 has 14 amino acids. Germline V gene sequence: CDR1 GTSNPN, CDR2 SVGIG (reference sequence). This CDR3 is CAWTGTGFTDTQYF. In DNA form, the CDR3 reads TGTGCCTGGACCGGGACAGGATTCACAGATACGCAGTATTTT. Full variable domain (missing parts from reference TRBV30 and TRBJ2-3): SQTIHQWPATLVQPVGSPLSLECTVEGTSNPNLYWYRQAAGRGLQLLFYSVGIGQISSEVPQNLSASRPQDRQFILSSKKLLLSDSGFYLCAWTGTGFTDTQYFGPGTRLTVL.

The chain carries TRBV5-1 and TRBJ2-5, with D perhaps TRBD1 (6 bases). The germline V gene encodes CDR1 SGHRS and CDR2 YFSETQ. The CDR3 extends over 14 amino acids. V lost 1 base and J 5 bases, leaving 12 bases between the germline ends. The CDR3 protein is CASSLTGKGETQYF. The CDR3 region has the DNA TGCGCCAGCAGCTTGACAGGGAAGGGTGAGACCCAGTACTTC.

The table lists this clone with a count of one. J is TRBJ2-2 and V is TRBV6-5, with 9 bases fitting TRBD2. Germline lookup yields CDR1 MNHEY and CDR2 SVGAGI. J lost 1 base, V lost 4 bases, and 4 bases had no gene match. The CDR3 extends over 16 amino acids. Written as DNA, the CDR3 is TGTGCCAGCAGTTCCTTAGCGGGGGTGAACACCGGGGAGCTGTTTTTT. This codes for CASSSLAGVNTGELFF.

The V call is TRBV2, the J call TRBJ2-2; TRBD2 aligns across 10 bases. V lost 0 bases and J lost 1; bases outside the gene matches: 11. Germline CDR1 SNHLY, CDR2 FYNNEI. The CDR3 totals 20 residues. The CDR3 protein is CASSEALALAGVLNTGELFF. The CDR3 DNA reads TGTGCCAGCAGTGAAGCGCTTGCGCTAGCGGGGGTATTGAACACCGGGGAGCTGTTTTTT.

The chain is built from TRBV19 and TRBJ2-7; D might be TRBD1 (5 bases). The CDR3 is 14 amino acids. V lost 5 bases and J 0 bases, leaving 11 bases between the germline ends. The V gene's germline CDR1 is LNHDA and CDR2 SQIVND (reference sequence). The CDR3 nucleotides are TGTGCCAGTAGTCGTCAGGGCAACTCCTACGAGCAGTACTTC. It yields the protein CASSRQGNSYEQYF.

The DNA of the CDR3 is TGCGCCAGCAGCCAGCTCCAGGGGCTCAGGGAGACCCAGTACTTC. Protein sequence: CASSQLQGLRETQYF. The V and J genes are TRBV4-1 and TRBJ2-5, with a possible D match to TRBD1 (6 bases). CDR3 length: 15 amino acids. With 3 bases removed from V and 5 bases from J, the gap between germline ends came to 16 bases. Germline V gene lookup returns CDR1 MGHRA and CDR2 YSYEKL.

The rearrangement links TRBV6-1 to TRBJ2-7; 7 bases line up with TRBD1. CDR3 length: 14 residues. Germline V gene sequence: CDR1 MNHNS, CDR2 SASEGT. V trimming: 4 bases; J trimming: 6 bases; junction bases outside the gene matches: 9. CDR3 DNA: TGTGCCAGCAGTGGGACAGACAGGGTCGCCGAGCAGTACGTC. As protein: CASSGTDRVAEQYV.

V is TRBV7-9 and J is TRBJ1-2; tentative D call: TRBD1 (6 bases). CDR3 length equals 12 residues. Trimming pared 3 bases from V and 4 bases from J, leaving 6 bases between. Looked up from germline, CDR1 is SEHNR and CDR2 is FQNEAQ (reference sequence). This CDR3 is CASSLTGYGYTF. CDR3 nucleotides: TGTGCCAGCAGCTTGACAGGCTATGGCTACACCTTC.

This chain connects TRBV7-3 to TRBJ2-2, with TRBD1 matching 7 bases. V lost 5 bases, J lost 3 bases, and 6 bases stayed unmatched. The CDR3 loop spans 15 amino acids. The germline V gene encodes CDR1 SGHTA and CDR2 FQGTGA. CDR3 coding DNA: TGTGCCAGCAGCGTAGACAGGGCCTACACCGGGGAGCTGTTTTTT. It codes for CASSVDRAYTGELFF.

The gene calls are TRBV4-1 and TRBJ1-3; tentative D call: TRBD1 (5 bases). Trimming removed 0 bases at V and 3 bases at J, with 9 bases between. Germline V gene data show CDR1 as MGHRA and CDR2 as YSYEKL. CDR3 length equals 15 residues. The CDR3 DNA sequence: TGCGCCAGCAGCCAAGATTCAGGGAATGGAAACACCATATATTTT. This sequence encodes CASSQDSGNGNTIYF.

CDR3 sequence: CASSDRGGETQYF. CDR3 nucleotides: TGTGCCAGCAGTGATCGCGGTGGAGAGACCCAGTACTTC. The rearrangement links TRBV6-1 to TRBJ2-5, with D uncertain. The V gene's germline CDR1 is MNHNS and CDR2 SASEGT. V lost 3 bases and J 4 bases, leaving 9 bases between the germline ends. The CDR3 is 13 residues long.

The chain has TRBV5-1 and TRBJ2-3; 10 nucleotides line up with TRBD1. Germline CDR1 SGHRS, CDR2 YFSETQ. The CDR3 totals 16 residues. With 3 bases clipped from V and 3 bases from J, the junction kept 7 bases outside the gene matches. CDR3 protein: CASSSPRDRGTDTQYF. CDR3 nucleotides: TGCGCCAGCAGCTCCCCCCGGGACAGGGGAACAGATACGCAGTATTTT.

The V and J genes are TRBV14 and TRBJ2-7, with 7 positions matching TRBD1. CDR1 SGHDN and CDR2 FVKESK come from the germline V gene. V shed 4 bases and J 3 bases; nucleotides not matched to a gene: 6. This CDR3 has 14 residues. In DNA form, the CDR3 reads TGTGCCAGCAGCCTGGGACAGCTTCTCTACGAGCAGTACTTC. Residues: CASSLGQLLYEQYF.

The CDR3 nucleotides read TGTGCCAGTAGTATTGAGGGAGGCTACGAGCAGTACGTC. Its protein is CASSIEGGYEQYV. The chain joins TRBV19 to TRBJ2-7, with TRBD2 as a possible D gene (6 bases). The CDR3 is 13 amino acids. The ends were cut back, 3 bases at V and 3 bases at J, with 9 bases in the middle. The germline V gene has CDR1 LNHDA and CDR2 SQIVND (reference sequence).

The chain carries TRBV6-1 and TRBJ2-2, with 11 positions matching TRBD2. This CDR3 comprises 15 residues. The trim removed 0 bases at V and 6 bases at J, leaving 0 bases unmatched. Per germline, CDR1 MNHNS and CDR2 SASEGT. The CDR3 DNA sequence: TGTGCCAGCAGTGAAGCTAGCGGGGGGGCCGGGGAGCTGTTTTTT. Its protein is CASSEASGGAGELFF.

This chain uses TRBV7-9 with TRBJ1-4; 8 bases align to TRBD1. CDR3 length: 14 amino acids. V lost 5 bases and J lost 8; bases outside the gene matches: 7. From germline, CDR1 is SEHNR and CDR2 FQNEAQ (reference sequence). CDR3 nucleotide sequence: TGTGCCAGCAGCACGGGGACAGGCGGGGAAAAACTGTTTTTT. Its protein is CASSTGTGGEKLFF. The full variable domain, rest sourced from reference TRBV7-9 and TRBJ1-4, is DTGVSQNPRHKITKRGQNVTFRCDPISEHNRLYWYRQTLGQGPEFLTYFQNEAQLEKSRLLSDRFSAERPKGSFSTLEIQRTEQGDSAMYLCASSTGTGGEKLFFGSGTQLSVL.